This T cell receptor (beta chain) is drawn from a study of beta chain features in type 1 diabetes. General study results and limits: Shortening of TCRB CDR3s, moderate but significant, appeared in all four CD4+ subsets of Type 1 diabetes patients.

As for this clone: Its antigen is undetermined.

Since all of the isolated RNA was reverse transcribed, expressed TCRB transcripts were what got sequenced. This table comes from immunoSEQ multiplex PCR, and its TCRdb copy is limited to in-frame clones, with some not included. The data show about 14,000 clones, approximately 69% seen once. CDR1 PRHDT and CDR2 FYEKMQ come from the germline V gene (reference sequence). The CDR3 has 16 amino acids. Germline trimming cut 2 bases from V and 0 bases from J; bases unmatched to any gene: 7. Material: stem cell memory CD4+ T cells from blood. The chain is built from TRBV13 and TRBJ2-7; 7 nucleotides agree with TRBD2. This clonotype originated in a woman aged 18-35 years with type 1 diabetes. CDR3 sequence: CASSLQLRGSSYEQYF. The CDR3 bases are TGTGCCAGCAGCTTACAATTGCGCGGGAGCTCCTACGAGCAGTACTTC.